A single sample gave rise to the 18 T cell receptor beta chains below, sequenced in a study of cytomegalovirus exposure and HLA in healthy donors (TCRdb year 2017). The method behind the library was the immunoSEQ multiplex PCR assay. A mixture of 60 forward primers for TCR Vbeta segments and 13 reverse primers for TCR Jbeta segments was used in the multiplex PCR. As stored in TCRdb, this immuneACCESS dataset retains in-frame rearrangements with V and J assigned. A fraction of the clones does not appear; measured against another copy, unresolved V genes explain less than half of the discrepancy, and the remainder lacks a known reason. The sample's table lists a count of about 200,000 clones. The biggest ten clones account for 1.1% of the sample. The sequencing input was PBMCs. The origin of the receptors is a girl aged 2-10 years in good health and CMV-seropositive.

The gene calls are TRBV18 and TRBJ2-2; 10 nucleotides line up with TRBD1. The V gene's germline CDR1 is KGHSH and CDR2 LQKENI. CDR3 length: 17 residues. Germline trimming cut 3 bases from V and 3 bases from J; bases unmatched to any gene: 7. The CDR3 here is CASSPRHGTGDTGELFF. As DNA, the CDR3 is TGTGCCAGCTCACCCAGACACGGGACAGGGGACACCGGGGAGCTGTTTTTT.

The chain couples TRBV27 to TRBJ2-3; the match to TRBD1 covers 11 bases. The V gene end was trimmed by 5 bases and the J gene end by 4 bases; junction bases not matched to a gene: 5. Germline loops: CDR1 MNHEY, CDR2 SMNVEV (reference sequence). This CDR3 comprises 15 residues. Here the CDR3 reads CASSRDRGFADTQYF. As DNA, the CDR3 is TGTGCCAGCAGTCGGGACAGGGGGTTTGCAGATACGCAGTATTTT.

CDR3 residues: CASSGERDEKLFF. The DNA of the CDR3 is TGTGCCAGCAGTGGTGAGAGGGATGAAAAACTGTTTTTT. The chain recombines TRBV2 with TRBJ1-4, with D unresolved. The CDR3 length is 13 residues. V was shortened by 4 bases and J by 6 bases, with 9 bases between the two germline ends. Germline lookup yields CDR1 SNHLY and CDR2 FYNNEI.

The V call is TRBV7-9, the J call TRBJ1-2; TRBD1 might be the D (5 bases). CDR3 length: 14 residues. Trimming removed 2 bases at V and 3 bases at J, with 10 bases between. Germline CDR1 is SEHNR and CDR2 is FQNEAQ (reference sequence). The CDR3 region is CASSLKGLDYGYTF. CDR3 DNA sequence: TGTGCCAGCAGCTTAAAGGGACTGGACTATGGCTACACCTTC.

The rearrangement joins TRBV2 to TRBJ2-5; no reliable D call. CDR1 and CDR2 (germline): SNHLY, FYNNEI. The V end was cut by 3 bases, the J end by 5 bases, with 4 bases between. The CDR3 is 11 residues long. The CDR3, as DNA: TGTGCCAGCAGTGAGCGGGAGACCCAGTACTTC. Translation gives CASSERETQYF.

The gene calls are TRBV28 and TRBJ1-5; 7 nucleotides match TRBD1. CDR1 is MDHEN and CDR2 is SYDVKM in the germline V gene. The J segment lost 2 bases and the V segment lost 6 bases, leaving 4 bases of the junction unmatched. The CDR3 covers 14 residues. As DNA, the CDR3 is TGTGCCAGCAGACAAACAGGGGGCAATCAGCCCCAGCATTTT. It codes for CASRQTGGNQPQHF.

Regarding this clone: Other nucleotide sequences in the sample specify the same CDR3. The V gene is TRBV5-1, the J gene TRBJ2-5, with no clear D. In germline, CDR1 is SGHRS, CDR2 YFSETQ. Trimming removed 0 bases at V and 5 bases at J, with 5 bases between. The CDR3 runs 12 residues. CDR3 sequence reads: CASSLASETQYF. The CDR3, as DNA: TGCGCCAGCAGCTTGGCCAGTGAGACCCAGTACTTC.

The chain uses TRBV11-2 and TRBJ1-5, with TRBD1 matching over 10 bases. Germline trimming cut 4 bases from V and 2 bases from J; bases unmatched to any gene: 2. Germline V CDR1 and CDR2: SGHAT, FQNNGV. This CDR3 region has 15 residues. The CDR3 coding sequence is TGTGCCAGCAGCTGGGGGACAGGGGGCAATCAGCCCCAGCATTTT. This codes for CASSWGTGGNQPQHF.

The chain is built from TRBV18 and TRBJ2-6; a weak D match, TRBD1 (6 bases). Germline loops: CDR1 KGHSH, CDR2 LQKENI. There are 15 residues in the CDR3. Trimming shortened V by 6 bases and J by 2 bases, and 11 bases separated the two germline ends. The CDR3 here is CASSGTGTGANVLTF. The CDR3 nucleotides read TGTGCCAGCTCTGGCACAGGGACTGGGGCCAACGTCCTGACTTTC.

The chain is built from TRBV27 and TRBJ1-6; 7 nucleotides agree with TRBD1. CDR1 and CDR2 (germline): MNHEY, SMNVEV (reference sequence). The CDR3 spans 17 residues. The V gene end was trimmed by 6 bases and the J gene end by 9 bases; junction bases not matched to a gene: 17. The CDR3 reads CASSLMAPGDSTSPLHF. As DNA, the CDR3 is TGTGCCAGCAGCCTAATGGCCCCTGGGGACAGTACTTCACCCCTCCACTTT.

The chain's CDR3 is CASSSPGLSGANVLTF. DNA for the CDR3: TGTGCCAGCAGTTCACCAGGGCTCTCTGGGGCCAACGTCCTGACTTTC. The chain carries TRBV28 and TRBJ2-6, with a tentative D call TRBD1 (5 bases). CDR1 and CDR2 from the germline V gene are MDHEN and SYDVKM. The germline V and J ends were trimmed by 4 bases and 0 bases, with 10 bases remaining between them. The CDR3 extends over 16 amino acids.

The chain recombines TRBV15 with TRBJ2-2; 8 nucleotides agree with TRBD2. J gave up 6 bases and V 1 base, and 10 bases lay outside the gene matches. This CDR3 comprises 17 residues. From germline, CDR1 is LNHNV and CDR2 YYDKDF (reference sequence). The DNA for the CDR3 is TGTGCCACCAGCAGAGCCGCGGGGGGTAGATCCCCCGGGGAGCTGTTTTTT. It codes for CATSRAAGGRSPGELFF.

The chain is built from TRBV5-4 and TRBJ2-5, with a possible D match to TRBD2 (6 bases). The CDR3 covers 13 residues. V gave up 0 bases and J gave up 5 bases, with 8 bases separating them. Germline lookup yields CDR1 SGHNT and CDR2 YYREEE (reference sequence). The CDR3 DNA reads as TGTGCCAGCAGCTTGGAGACTAGGGAGACCCAGTACTTC. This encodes CASSLETRETQYF. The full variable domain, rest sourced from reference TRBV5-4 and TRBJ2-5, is ETGVTQSPTHLIKTRGQQVTLRCSSQSGHNTVSWYQQALGQGPQFIFQYYREEENGRGNFPPRFSGLQFPNYSSELNVNALELDDSALYLCASSLETRETQYFGPGTRLLVL.

The CDR3 DNA reads TGTGCCAGCGCTAGTCGATTTGCGGGGACGGGTGAGCAGTTCTTC. Residues: CASASRFAGTGEQFF. The chain couples TRBV14 to TRBJ2-1; TRBD2 is a possible D gene (6 bases). The CDR3 spans 15 residues. V dropped 8 bases and J dropped 9 bases, with 23 bases sitting between them. Germline CDR1 is SGHDN and CDR2 is FVKESK.

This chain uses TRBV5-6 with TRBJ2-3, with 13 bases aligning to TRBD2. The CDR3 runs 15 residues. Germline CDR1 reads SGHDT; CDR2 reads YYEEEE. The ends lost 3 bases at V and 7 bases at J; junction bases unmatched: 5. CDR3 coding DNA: TGTGCCAGCAGCTCTGGACTAGCGGGAGTAAATACGCAGTATTTT. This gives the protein CASSSGLAGVNTQYF.

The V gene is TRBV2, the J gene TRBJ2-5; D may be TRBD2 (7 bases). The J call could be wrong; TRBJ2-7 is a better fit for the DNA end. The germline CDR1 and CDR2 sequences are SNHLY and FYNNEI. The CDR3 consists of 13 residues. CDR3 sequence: CASIRGAQDEQYF. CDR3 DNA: TGTGCCAGCATTCGGGGGGCGCAGGACGAGCAGTACTTC.

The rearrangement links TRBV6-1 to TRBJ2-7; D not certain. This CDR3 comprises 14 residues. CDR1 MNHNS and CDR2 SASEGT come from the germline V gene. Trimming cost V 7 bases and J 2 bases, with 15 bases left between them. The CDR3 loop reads CASTLAETTYEQYF. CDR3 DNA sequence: TGTGCCAGCACCTTGGCCGAAACCACCTACGAGCAGTACTTC.

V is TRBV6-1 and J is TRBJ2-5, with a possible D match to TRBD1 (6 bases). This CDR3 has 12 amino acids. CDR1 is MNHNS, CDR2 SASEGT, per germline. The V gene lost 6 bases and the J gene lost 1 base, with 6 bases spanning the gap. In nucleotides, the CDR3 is TGTGCCAGCAGGGACAGCCAAGAGACCCAGTACTTC. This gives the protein CASRDSQETQYF.